Below, 32 T cell receptor beta chains from the same sample are listed, as sequenced in a study of blood T cell repertoires in COVID-19. Profiled with immunoSEQ multiplex PCR; TCRdb holds only in-frame clones, not every one. Of about 45,000 clones in the sample, roughly 70% were seen once. What was sequenced was peripheral blood. These receptors came from a man aged 80 or over with acute or convalescent COVID-19.

This clone was detected only a few times. In DNA, the CDR3 is TGCGCCAGCAGTGAGTCGAGCGGGAATTACGAGCAGTACTTC. The encoded protein is CASSESSGNYEQYF. The chain recombines TRBV10-2 with TRBJ2-7, with 7 positions matching TRBD2. V lost 0 bases to trimming and J lost 4 bases; unmatched junction nucleotides: 3. The CDR3 is made up of 14 amino acids. Per germline, CDR1 WSHSY and CDR2 SAAADI.

This clone was seen a handful of times. In DNA, the CDR3 is TGTGCCAGCAGCTTAAGTCCCCGGTCGGGAGGGGGAGAAAAACTGTTTTTT. This encodes CASSLSPRSGGGEKLFF. The gene calls are TRBV7-2 and TRBJ1-4, with D possibly matching TRBD1 (6 bases). The CDR3 consists of 17 residues. CDR1 is SGHTA and CDR2 is FQGNSA in the germline V gene. V lost 2 bases to trimming and J lost 8 bases, with 21 bases between them.

The chain carries TRBV4-3 and TRBJ2-7, with 9 positions matching TRBD2. CDR3 length: 18 residues. The trim removed 0 bases at V and 0 bases at J, leaving 9 bases unmatched. Germline V gene data show CDR1 as LGHNA and CDR2 as YSLEER. DNA of the CDR3: TGCGCCAGCAGCCAAGATAGGTCCAGCGGGAGGACCTCCTACGAGCAGTACTTC. This encodes CASSQDRSSGRTSYEQYF.

This clone has just a few counts. The chain links TRBV5-1 to TRBJ1-1; D not resolved. Germline V lookup: CDR1 SGHRS, CDR2 YFSETQ. Trimming left V 4 bases short and J 3 bases short, with 10 bases between. This CDR3 is built from 13 residues. The DNA for the CDR3 is TGCGCCAGCAGCATACAGAGAGACACTGAAGCTTTCTTT. Translation gives CASSIQRDTEAFF. The full variable domain, completed using reference TRBV5-1 and TRBJ1-1, is KAGVTQTPRYLIKTRGQQVTLSCSPISGHRSVSWYQQTPGQGLQFLFEYFSETQRNKGNFPGRFSGRQFSNSRSEMNVSTLELGDSALYLCASSIQRDTEAFFGQGTRLTVV.

The chain uses TRBV7-2 and TRBJ1-2, with 8 bases aligning to TRBD1. Germline V CDR1 and CDR2: SGHTA, FQGNSA. The junction had 5 bases not matched to a gene; V was cut back by 0 bases and J by 8 bases. The CDR3 sequence is 14 residues long. CDR3 sequence reads: CASSLASDREGYTF. The CDR3, as DNA: TGTGCCAGCAGCTTAGCCTCGGACAGGGAGGGCTACACCTTC. The whole variable domain, remainder taken from reference TRBV7-2 and TRBJ1-2, is GAGVSQSPSNKVTEKGKDVELRCDPISGHTALYWYRQSLGQGLEFLIYFQGNSAPDKSGLPSDRFSAERTGGSVSTLTIQRTQQEDSAVYLCASSLASDREGYTFGSGTRLTVV.

This rearrangement joins TRBV5-1 to TRBJ1-1; the D gene is possibly TRBD1 (6 bases). This CDR3 region has 15 residues. The V and J ends lost 4 bases and 4 bases respectively, with 17 bases between them. Germline V gene sequence: CDR1 SGHRS, CDR2 YFSETQ. CDR3: CASSKGPGVFTEAFF. CDR3 DNA sequence: TGCGCCAGCAGCAAAGGGCCAGGGGTTTTCACTGAAGCTTTCTTT. Variable domain in full (rest from reference TRBV5-1 and TRBJ1-1): KAGVTQTPRYLIKTRGQQVTLSCSPISGHRSVSWYQQTPGQGLQFLFEYFSETQRNKGNFPGRFSGRQFSNSRSEMNVSTLELGDSALYLCASSKGPGVFTEAFFGQGTRLTVV.

The chain is built from TRBV3-1 (or the pseudogene TRBV3-2) and TRBJ1-2; possible D gene TRBD1, 5 bases. Between the trimmed V and J ends, which lost 1 base and 6 bases, there was a span of 12 bases. The CDR3 runs 14 residues. Germline V gene lookup returns CDR1 LGHDT and CDR2 YNNKEL (reference sequence). The DNA of the CDR3 is TGTGCCAGCAGCCAAGGGGGCACTCGGAATGGCTACACCTTC. Encoded protein: CASSQGGTRNGYTF.

The V call is TRBV5-1, the J call TRBJ1-1; perhaps TRBD1 as D (6 bases). With 0 bases removed from V and 4 bases from J, the gap between germline ends came to 19 bases. CDR3 length equals 17 residues. Germline V gene lookup returns CDR1 SGHRS and CDR2 YFSETQ. CDR3 sequence: CASSLGGPGGHGTEAFF. The DNA for the CDR3 is TGCGCCAGCAGCTTGGGGGGCCCGGGGGGCCATGGCACTGAAGCTTTCTTT.

The gene calls are TRBV5-1 and TRBJ1-2; 7 bases match TRBD1. The CDR3 length is 15 residues. J was trimmed by 1 base and V by 4 bases; bases with no gene match: 7. Germline values: CDR1 SGHRS, CDR2 YFSETQ. CDR3 region: CASSRLGTVNYGYTF. CDR3 nucleotides: TGCGCCAGCAGCCGTCTCGGGACAGTTAACTATGGCTACACCTTC.

J is TRBJ2-3 and V is TRBV10-3; 9 positions match TRBD1. Germline assignment: CDR1 ENHRY and CDR2 SYGVKD. There are 15 residues in the CDR3. Germline trimming cut 4 bases from V and 1 base from J; bases unmatched to any gene: 3. As DNA, the CDR3 is TGTGCCATCAGTGGCCGGGACAGGGGCACAGATACGCAGTATTTT. Translating it yields CAISGRDRGTDTQYF.

The J gene is TRBJ1-1, the V gene TRBV7-9; D gene uncertain. The length of the CDR3 is 12 residues. Germline V gene sequence: CDR1 SEHNR, CDR2 FQNEAQ (reference sequence). V dropped 0 bases and J dropped 7 bases, with 6 bases sitting between them. The CDR3, as DNA: TGTGCCAGCAGCTTAGCGAGGAATGAAGCTTTCTTT. It specifies CASSLARNEAFF.

The chain uses TRBV19 and TRBJ1-4; 7 nucleotides align to TRBD1. The CDR3 is made up of 16 amino acids. The germline CDR1 and CDR2 sequences are LNHDA and SQIVND (reference sequence). The V gene end was trimmed by 4 bases and the J gene end by 3 bases; junction bases not matched to a gene: 8. CDR3 DNA: TGTGCCAGTAGTACCACCAAACAGGGGTCTAATGAAAAACTGTTTTTT. This translates into CASSTTKQGSNEKLFF.

This sequence joins TRBV10-2 and TRBJ1-1; tentatively, D is TRBD1 (6 bases). V gave up 4 bases and J gave up 1 base, with 10 bases separating them. This CDR3 is built from 14 residues. Per germline, CDR1 WSHSY and CDR2 SAAADI. The CDR3 nucleotides are TGCGCCAGCAGTGGGACAGCCCAGAACACTGAAGCTTTCTTT. The encoded protein is CASSGTAQNTEAFF.

V gene TRBV14 combines with J gene TRBJ2-7, with D perhaps TRBD1 (5 bases). CDR3 size: 16 residues. The V end was cut by 3 bases, the J end by 0 bases, with 15 bases between. CDR1 SGHDN and CDR2 FVKESK come from the germline V gene. CDR3 bases: TGTGCCAGCAGCCACATGACAGAGCCTAACTCCTACGAGCAGTACTTC. Protein sequence: CASSHMTEPNSYEQYF. The full variable domain, completed using reference TRBV14 and TRBJ2-7, is EAGVTQFPSHSVIEKGQTVTLRCDPISGHDNLYWYRRVMGKEIKFLLHFVKESKQDESGMPNNRFLAERTGGTYSTLKVQPAELEDSGVYFCASSHMTEPNSYEQYFGPGTRLTVT.

The rearrangement joins TRBV5-1 to TRBJ2-1; no reliable D call. Trimming pared 0 bases from V and 3 bases from J, leaving 7 bases between. CDR1 is SGHRS and CDR2 is YFSETQ in the germline V gene. The CDR3 contains 14 residues. CDR3 residues: CASSLALNYNEQFF. The DNA for the CDR3 is TGCGCCAGCAGCTTGGCTCTTAACTACAATGAGCAGTTCTTC.

This chain connects TRBV7-2 to TRBJ2-7; 8 bases fit TRBD2. CDR1 is SGHTA, CDR2 FQGNSA, per germline. This CDR3 is 15 amino acids long. V dropped 5 bases and J dropped 6; count of bases not matched to a gene: 12. The CDR3 DNA sequence: TGTGCCAGCAGCGCGAACCCCGGGACTAGAGGCGAGCAGTACTTC. This encodes CASSANPGTRGEQYF.

The rearrangement joins TRBV5-8 to TRBJ2-3, with 10 nucleotides matching TRBD2. Germline CDR1 is SGHTS and CDR2 is YDEGEE. The CDR3 runs to 14 residues. J gave up 4 bases and V 4 bases, and 3 bases lay outside the gene matches. The DNA for the CDR3 is TGTGCCAGCAGCCCGGGGACTAGCGCAGATACGCAGTATTTT. Translating gives CASSPGTSADTQYF. The full variable domain, with the rest looked up from reference TRBV5-8 and TRBJ2-3, is EAGVTQSPTHLIKTRGQQATLRCSPISGHTSVYWYQQALGLGLQFLLWYDEGEERNRGNFPPRFSGRQFPNYSSELNVNALELEDSALYLCASSPGTSADTQYFGPGTRLTVL.

The J gene is TRBJ1-2, the V gene TRBV27; 10 nucleotides align to TRBD1. This CDR3 is built from 17 residues. After removal of 0 bases from V and 4 bases from J, the junction contained 8 bases not matched to a gene. Germline lookup yields CDR1 MNHEY and CDR2 SMNVEV (reference sequence). The CDR3 sequence is CASSLSQVTGGGYGYTF. For the CDR3, the DNA is TGTGCCAGCAGTTTATCCCAGGTGACAGGGGGCGGCTATGGCTACACCTTC.

The chain has TRBV4-1 and TRBJ1-1; 9 bases agree with TRBD1. The CDR3 is 15 amino acids. The V gene end was trimmed by 2 bases and the J gene end by 1 base; junction bases not matched to a gene: 2. Germline CDR1 and CDR2: MGHRA and YSYEKL. The CDR3 sequence is CASSQRQGGNTEAFF. In DNA form, the CDR3 reads TGCGCCAGCAGCCAAAGACAGGGGGGGAACACTGAAGCTTTCTTT.

A few counts support this clone. This chain connects TRBV5-1 to TRBJ1-4, with D unclear. With 4 bases removed from V and 3 bases from J, the gap between germline ends came to 13 bases. The CDR3 covers 15 residues. Germline loops: CDR1 SGHRS, CDR2 YFSETQ. Here the CDR3 reads CASSTRPAANEKLFF. CDR3 sequence (DNA): TGCGCCAGCAGCACAAGACCCGCGGCTAATGAAAAACTGTTTTTT. Full variable domain (missing parts from reference TRBV5-1 and TRBJ1-4): KAGVTQTPRYLIKTRGQQVTLSCSPISGHRSVSWYQQTPGQGLQFLFEYFSETQRNKGNFPGRFSGRQFSNSRSEMNVSTLELGDSALYLCASSTRPAANEKLFFGSGTQLSVL.

V gene TRBV19 combines with J gene TRBJ2-1; 9 bases are a match to TRBD1. CDR3 length: 17 residues. The germline CDR1 and CDR2 sequences are LNHDA and SQIVND (reference sequence). The V and J ends lost 3 bases and 6 bases, in that order; junction bases with no gene match: 12. DNA for the CDR3: TGTGCCAGTAGTATTTCAACAACGGGACAGGGTATCAATGAGCAGTTCTTC. Protein product: CASSISTTGQGINEQFF.

This clone was counted a few times. The rearrangement joins TRBV9 to TRBJ1-2; 7 bases are a match to TRBD1. Germline loops: CDR1 SGDLS, CDR2 YYNGEE. The CDR3 loop spans 15 amino acids. V lost 0 bases and J lost 7; bases outside the gene matches: 9. CDR3 DNA: TGTGCCAGCAGCGTAGATGCACAGGGGATATCTGGCTACACCTTC. Translation: CASSVDAQGISGYTF.

The chain uses TRBV7-2 and TRBJ2-3, with D possibly being TRBD2 (5 bases). The length of the CDR3 is 13 residues. V lost 4 bases, J lost 5 bases, and 10 bases lay in between. Germline loops: CDR1 SGHTA, CDR2 FQGNSA. The CDR3 reads CASSSLRGDTQYF. The CDR3 region has the DNA TGTGCCAGCAGCTCCCTCCGGGGAGATACGCAGTATTTT.

The V and J genes are TRBV3-1 (or the pseudogene TRBV3-2) and TRBJ1-5, with D maybe TRBD1 (5 bases). This CDR3 contains 12 residues. Trimming pared 3 bases from V and 8 bases from J, leaving 8 bases between. Germline V gene lookup returns CDR1 LGHDT and CDR2 YNNKEL (reference sequence). The CDR3 DNA is TGTGCCAGCAGCCAGGGCAGGGAGCCCCAGCATTTT. As protein: CASSQGREPQHF.

The gene calls are TRBV19 and TRBJ1-1, with a tentative D call TRBD1 (6 bases). V was cut by 1 base and J by 1 base, with 13 bases left in between. CDR1 is LNHDA and CDR2 is SQIVND in the germline V gene (reference sequence). This CDR3 region has 16 residues. CDR3 coding DNA: TGTGCCAGTAGTATAGCCGCCGGGACACGGAACACTGAAGCTTTCTTT. This sequence encodes CASSIAAGTRNTEAFF.

The gene calls are TRBV5-1 and TRBJ1-2; 9 bases fit TRBD1. The CDR3 totals 14 residues. The ends lost 4 bases at V and 2 bases at J; junction bases unmatched: 3. Germline V gene sequence: CDR1 SGHRS, CDR2 YFSETQ. The CDR3 DNA is TGCGCCAGCAGCACAGGGACAGGGAACTATGGCTACACCTTC. Translating gives CASSTGTGNYGYTF.

The chain combines TRBV5-4 with TRBJ2-2; 8 bases fit TRBD1. Germline V gene sequence: CDR1 SGHNT, CDR2 YYREEE (reference sequence). The CDR3 totals 14 residues. V was clipped by 10 bases and J by 4 bases; unmatched bases: 9. The CDR3 sequence is CACGQGIRTGELFF. CDR3 coding DNA: TGTGCCTGTGGACAGGGTATACGCACCGGGGAGCTGTTTTTT.

This clone has more than one count but fewer than ten. The genes are TRBV12-3 or TRBV12-4 and TRBJ1-6; D uncertain. Trimming shortened V by 2 bases and J by 8 bases, and 7 bases separated the two germline ends. The CDR3 is made up of 13 amino acids. The CDR3 nucleotides are TGTGCCAGCAGTTTAAGCCAAGATTCACCCCTCCACTTT. This gives the protein CASSLSQDSPLHF.

The chain combines TRBV7-9 with TRBJ1-1; D gene ambiguous. In germline, CDR1 is SEHNR, CDR2 FQNEAQ (reference sequence). The CDR3 contains 13 residues. Between the trimmed V and J ends, which lost 6 bases and 5 bases, there was a span of 13 bases. The CDR3 reads CASSLLLLTEAFF. The CDR3 region has the DNA TGTGCCAGCAGTCTCCTCCTTTTGACTGAAGCTTTCTTT.

In its sample, this clone was seen a few times. The chain couples TRBV19 to TRBJ1-2; D is ambiguous. Germline lookup yields CDR1 LNHDA and CDR2 SQIVND (reference sequence). The V end was cut by 7 bases, the J end by 2 bases, with 11 bases between. The CDR3 contains 13 residues. The CDR3 DNA sequence: TGTGCCAGTAAGTCACAGCAAAACTATGGCTACACCTTC. Its translation is CASKSQQNYGYTF.

The chain couples TRBV4-3 to TRBJ1-2; 9 nucleotides align to TRBD1. The germline V gene encodes CDR1 LGHNA and CDR2 YSLEER. This CDR3 region has 15 residues. V dropped 4 bases and J dropped 2; count of bases not matched to a gene: 5. CDR3 sequence: CASSREGQGNYGYTF. As DNA, the CDR3 is TGCGCCAGCAGCCGAGAGGGACAGGGCAACTATGGCTACACCTTC.

This clone came up once. The chain employs TRBV19 and TRBJ2-3; 9 positions match TRBD2. The J segment lost 4 bases and the V segment lost 8 bases, leaving 7 bases of the junction unmatched. CDR1 and CDR2 from the germline V gene are LNHDA and SQIVND (reference sequence). The CDR3 sequence is 14 residues long. In nucleotides, the CDR3 is TGTGCCAGTTCGGCGGGGGGGAGGTCAGATACGCAGTATTTT. It encodes CASSAGGRSDTQYF.